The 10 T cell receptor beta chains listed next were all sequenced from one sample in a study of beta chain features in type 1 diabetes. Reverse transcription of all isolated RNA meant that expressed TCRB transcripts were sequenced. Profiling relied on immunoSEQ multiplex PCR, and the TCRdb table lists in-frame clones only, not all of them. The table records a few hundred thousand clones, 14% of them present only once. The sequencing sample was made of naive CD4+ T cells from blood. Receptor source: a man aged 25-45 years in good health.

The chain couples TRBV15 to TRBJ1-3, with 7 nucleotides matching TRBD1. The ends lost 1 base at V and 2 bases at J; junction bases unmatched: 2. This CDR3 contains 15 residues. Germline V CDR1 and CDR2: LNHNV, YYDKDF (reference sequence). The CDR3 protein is CATSRGQGAGNTIYF. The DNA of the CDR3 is TGTGCCACCAGCAGAGGTCAGGGGGCTGGAAACACCATATATTTT. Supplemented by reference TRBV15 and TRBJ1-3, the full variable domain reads DAMVIQNPRYQVTQFGKPVTLSCSQTLNHNVMYWYQQKSSQAPKLLFHYYDKDFNNEADTPDNFQSRRPNTSFCFLDIRSPGLGDTAMYLCATSRGQGAGNTIYFGEGSWLTVV.

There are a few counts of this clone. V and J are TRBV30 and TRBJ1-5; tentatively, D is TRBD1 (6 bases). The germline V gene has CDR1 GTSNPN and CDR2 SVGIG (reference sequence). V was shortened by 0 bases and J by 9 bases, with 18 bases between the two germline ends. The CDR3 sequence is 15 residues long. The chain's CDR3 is CAWSVGILRGTPQHF. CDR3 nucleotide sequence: TGTGCCTGGAGTGTAGGGATATTAAGGGGGACGCCCCAGCATTTT.

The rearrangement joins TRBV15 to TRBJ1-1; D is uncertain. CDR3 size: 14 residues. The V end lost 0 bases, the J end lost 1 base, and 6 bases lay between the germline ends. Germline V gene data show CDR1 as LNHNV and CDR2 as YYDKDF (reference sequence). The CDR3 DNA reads TGTGCCACCAGCAGAGAGGCAAAGAACACTGAAGCTTTCTTT. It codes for CATSREAKNTEAFF.

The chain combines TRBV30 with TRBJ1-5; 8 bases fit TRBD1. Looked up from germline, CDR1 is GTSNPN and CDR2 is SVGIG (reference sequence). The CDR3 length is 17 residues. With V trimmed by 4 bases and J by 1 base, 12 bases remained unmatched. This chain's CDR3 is CAWNRGSLASSNQPQHF. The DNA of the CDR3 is TGTGCCTGGAACAGGGGGTCACTAGCCTCGAGCAATCAGCCCCAGCATTTT.

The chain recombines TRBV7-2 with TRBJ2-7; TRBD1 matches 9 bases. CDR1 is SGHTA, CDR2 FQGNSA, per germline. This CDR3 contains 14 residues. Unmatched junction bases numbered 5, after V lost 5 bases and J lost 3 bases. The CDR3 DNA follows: TGTGCCAGCAGCCTACGGGACAGGGTCTACGAGCAGTACGTC. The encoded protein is CASSLRDRVYEQYV.

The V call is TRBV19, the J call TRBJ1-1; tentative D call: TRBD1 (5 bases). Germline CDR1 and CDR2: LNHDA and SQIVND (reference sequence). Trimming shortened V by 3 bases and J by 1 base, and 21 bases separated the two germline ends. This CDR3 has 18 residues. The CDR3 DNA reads TGTGCCAGTAGTATCGCCGGACGCGGGCCCGGACAGAACACTGAAGCTTTCTTT. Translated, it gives CASSIAGRGPGQNTEAFF.

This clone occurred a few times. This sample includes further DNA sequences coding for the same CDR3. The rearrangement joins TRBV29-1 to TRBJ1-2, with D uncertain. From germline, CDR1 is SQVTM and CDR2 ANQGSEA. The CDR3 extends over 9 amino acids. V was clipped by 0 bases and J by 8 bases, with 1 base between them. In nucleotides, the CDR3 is TGCAGCGTTGAAGAGGGCTACACCTTC. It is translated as CSVEEGYTF.

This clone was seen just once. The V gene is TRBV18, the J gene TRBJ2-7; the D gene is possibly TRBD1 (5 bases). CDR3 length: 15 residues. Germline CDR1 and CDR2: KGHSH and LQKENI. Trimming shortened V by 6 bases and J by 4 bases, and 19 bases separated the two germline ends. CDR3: CASSPRQGQWYEQYF. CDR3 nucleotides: TGTGCCAGCTCTCCCCGGCAGGGTCAGTGGTACGAGCAGTACTTC.

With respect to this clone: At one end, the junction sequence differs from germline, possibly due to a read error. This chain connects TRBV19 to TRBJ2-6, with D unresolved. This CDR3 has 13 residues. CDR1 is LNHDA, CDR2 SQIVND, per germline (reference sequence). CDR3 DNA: TGTGCCGGTAGACGCTCTGGGGCCAACGTCCTGACTTTC. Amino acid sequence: CAGRRSGANVLTF. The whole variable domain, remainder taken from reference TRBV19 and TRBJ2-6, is DGGITQSPKYLFRKEGQNVTLSCEQNLNHDAMYWYRQDPGQGLRLIYYSQIVNDFQKGDIAEGYSVSREKKESFPLTVTSAQKNPTAFYLCAGRRSGANVLTFGAGSRLTVL.

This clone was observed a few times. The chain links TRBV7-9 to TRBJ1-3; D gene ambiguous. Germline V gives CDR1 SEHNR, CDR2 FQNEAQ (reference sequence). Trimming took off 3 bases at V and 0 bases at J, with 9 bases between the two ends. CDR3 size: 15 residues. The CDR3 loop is CASSFAGISGNTIYF. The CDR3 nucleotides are TGTGCCAGCAGCTTTGCAGGTATCTCTGGAAACACCATATATTTT.